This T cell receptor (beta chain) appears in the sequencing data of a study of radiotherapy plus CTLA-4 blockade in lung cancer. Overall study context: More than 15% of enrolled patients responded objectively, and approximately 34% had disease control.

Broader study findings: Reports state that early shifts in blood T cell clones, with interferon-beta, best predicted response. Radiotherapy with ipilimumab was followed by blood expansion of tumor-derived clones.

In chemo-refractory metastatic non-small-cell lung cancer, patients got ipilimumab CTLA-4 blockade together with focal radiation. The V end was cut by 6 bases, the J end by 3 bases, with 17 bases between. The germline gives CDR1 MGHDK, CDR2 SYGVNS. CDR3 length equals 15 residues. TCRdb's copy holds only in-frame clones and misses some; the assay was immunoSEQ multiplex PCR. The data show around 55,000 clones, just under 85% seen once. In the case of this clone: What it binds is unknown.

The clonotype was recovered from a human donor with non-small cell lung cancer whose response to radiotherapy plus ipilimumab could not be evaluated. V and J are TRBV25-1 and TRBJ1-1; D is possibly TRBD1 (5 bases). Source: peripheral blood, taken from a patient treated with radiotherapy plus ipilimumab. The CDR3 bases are TGTGCCAGCAGGGGGGGAGGCAGGGTGGACACTGAAGCTTTCTTT. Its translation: CASRGGGRVDTEAFF.